This TCR beta chain was retrieved from a study of immune evolution from preneoplasia to lung adenocarcinoma. Trimming took off 4 bases at V and 5 bases at J, with 17 bases between the two ends. This CDR3 is built from 15 residues. CDR1 is GTSNPN, CDR2 SVGIG, per germline (reference sequence). TCRdb's copy holds only in-frame clones and misses some; the assay was immunoSEQ multiplex PCR. Among about 13,000 clones, 80% to 90% were seen once, and the ten largest hold roughly 3.9%. Between about 2014 and 2018, patients underwent resection in Japan or China. The TCR comes from an older person with lung adenocarcinoma. This chain joins TRBV30 and TRBJ1-4; maybe TRBD1 (5 bases). Sequencing used FFPE minimally invasive lung adenocarcinoma tissue. The chain's CDR3 is CAWTVGRAGNEKLFF. In DNA, the CDR3 is TGTGCCTGGACCGTGGGACGGGCGGGGAATGAAAAACTGTTTTTT.